What follows are 17 T cell receptor beta chains derived from one specimen sequenced in a study of STAT5B mutations in CD4+ large granular lymphocyte leukemia. This table comes from immunoSEQ multiplex PCR, and its TCRdb copy is limited to in-frame clones, with some not included. This sample yields 30,000 to 35,000 clones, of which roughly 65% are seen a single time; 1.5% to 2% belongs to the top ten. The sequencing sample was made of CD4+ T cells from blood buffy coats. Source of these receptors: a human donor in good health.

CDR3: CASSLKIWAFF. The CDR3 DNA reads as TGTGCCAGCAGCTTGAAGATATGGGCTTTCTTT. The chain employs TRBV5-8 and TRBJ1-1; no clear D. Per germline, CDR1 SGHTS and CDR2 YDEGEE. The ends were cut back, 1 base at V and 11 bases at J, with 9 bases in the middle. This CDR3 comprises 11 residues.

This chain connects TRBV6-4 to TRBJ1-1, with D possibly matching TRBD1 (5 bases). The ends were cut back, 6 bases at V and 1 base at J, with 9 bases in the middle. Germline CDR1 MRHNA, CDR2 SNTAGT. CDR3 length: 13 residues. The CDR3 bases are TGTGCCAGCAGCCATGACAGGAACACTGAAGCTTTCTTT. Protein sequence: CASSHDRNTEAFF.

This clone was counted only a few times. The J gene is TRBJ2-1, the V gene TRBV20-1; tentatively, D is TRBD1 or TRBD2 (5 bases each). Germline loops: CDR1 DFQATT, CDR2 SNEGSKA (reference sequence). The CDR3 runs to 11 residues. Trimming left V 4 bases short and J 10 bases short, with 11 bases between. The CDR3 is CSANRGWEQFF. CDR3 coding DNA: TGCAGTGCTAACCGGGGCTGGGAGCAGTTCTTC.

This clone was seen a few times. The chain couples TRBV15 to TRBJ1-6; D ambiguous. The CDR3 extends over 15 amino acids. Trimming left V 0 bases short and J 6 bases short, with 9 bases between. The germline gives CDR1 LNHNV, CDR2 YYDKDF (reference sequence). The CDR3 reads CATSRDATINSPLHF. In DNA form, the CDR3 reads TGTGCCACCAGCAGAGATGCGACAATTAATTCACCCCTCCACTTT. Complete variable domain (other parts from reference TRBV15 and TRBJ1-6): DAMVIQNPRYQVTQFGKPVTLSCSQTLNHNVMYWYQQKSSQAPKLLFHYYDKDFNNEADTPDNFQSRRPNTSFCFLDIRSPGLGDTAMYLCATSRDATINSPLHFGNGTRLTVT.

This clone was counted a single time. The V gene is TRBV5-1, the J gene TRBJ2-5; D may be TRBD1 or TRBD2 (6 bases each). The length of the CDR3 is 15 residues. The germline gives CDR1 SGHRS, CDR2 YFSETQ. Between the trimmed V and J ends, which lost 0 bases and 2 bases, there was a span of 11 bases. CDR3 region: CASSLGGASQETQYF. The DNA for the CDR3 is TGCGCCAGCAGCTTGGGGGGGGCCTCTCAAGAGACCCAGTACTTC.

The chain uses TRBV27 and TRBJ2-7, with 7 bases aligning to TRBD1. The germline V gene has CDR1 MNHEY and CDR2 SMNVEV (reference sequence). This CDR3 spans 14 amino acids. The V segment lost 2 bases and the J segment 6 bases; nucleotides outside the gene matches: 7. CDR3 in amino acids: CASSLDRVALEQYF. The CDR3 bases are TGTGCCAGCAGTTTAGACAGGGTTGCCCTCGAGCAGTACTTC.

This chain uses TRBV27 with TRBJ2-1; maybe TRBD2 (6 bases). Germline V gene sequence: CDR1 MNHEY, CDR2 SMNVEV (reference sequence). The CDR3 has 15 residues. V was trimmed by 2 bases and J by 7 bases, leaving 15 bases between them. CDR3 nucleotides: TGTGCCAGCAGTTTAAAGTGGGCGGGGTTGAATGAGCAGTTCTTC. Its translation is CASSLKWAGLNEQFF.

The chain is built from TRBV6-5 and TRBJ1-3; 9 bases map to TRBD1. Trimming took 1 base from V and 0 from J; bases not matched to a gene: 1. The length of the CDR3 is 16 residues. Per germline, CDR1 MNHEY and CDR2 SVGAGI. The CDR3 DNA reads TGTGCCAGCAGTTACTGGGGACAGGGCTCTGGAAACACCATATATTTT. Its protein is CASSYWGQGSGNTIYF.

J is TRBJ1-1 and V is TRBV7-9; D may be TRBD1 (6 bases). The V end was cut by 5 bases, the J end by 0 bases, with 10 bases between. Germline CDR1 and CDR2: SEHNR and FQNEAQ (reference sequence). This CDR3 region has 14 residues. CDR3 loop: CASSLGHVNTEAFF. CDR3 nucleotides: TGTGCCAGCAGCCTGGGACACGTGAACACTGAAGCTTTCTTT.

This chain joins TRBV12-5 and TRBJ1-5, with no clear D. The germline V gene has CDR1 LGHNT and CDR2 FRNRAP. The CDR3 spans 13 residues. Trimming took 2 bases from V and 3 from J, leaving 5 bases between them. CDR3 sequence (DNA): TGTGCTAGTGGTTTGAGGGTCAATCAGCCCCAGCATTTT. Its translation is CASGLRVNQPQHF.

This clone was seen just once. This sequence joins TRBV5-1 and TRBJ2-3; 7 bases match TRBD1. V lost 6 bases to trimming and J lost 6 bases; unmatched junction nucleotides: 13. Germline V gives CDR1 SGHRS, CDR2 YFSETQ. The CDR3 extends over 15 amino acids. The CDR3 reads CASKTGANQADTQYF. DNA of the CDR3: TGCGCCAGCAAAACAGGGGCCAACCAAGCGGATACGCAGTATTTT. The full variable domain, its missing parts supplied by reference TRBV5-1 and TRBJ2-3, is KAGVTQTPRYLIKTRGQQVTLSCSPISGHRSVSWYQQTPGQGLQFLFEYFSETQRNKGNFPGRFSGRQFSNSRSEMNVSTLELGDSALYLCASKTGANQADTQYFGPGTRLTVL.

This clone was seen only a few times. The rearrangement joins TRBV7-2 to TRBJ1-1; D perhaps matches TRBD1 (5 bases). Trimming cost V 5 bases and J 4 bases, with 14 bases left between them. There are 14 residues in the CDR3. Per germline, CDR1 SGHTA and CDR2 FQGNSA. The CDR3 DNA sequence: TGTGCCAGCAGCCCGAGGGGCTCCCCCACTGAAGCTTTCTTT. Protein sequence: CASSPRGSPTEAFF. Drawing the rest from reference TRBV7-2 and TRBJ1-1, the complete variable domain is GAGVSQSPSNKVTEKGKDVELRCDPISGHTALYWYRQSLGQGLEFLIYFQGNSAPDKSGLPSDRFSAERTGGSVSTLTIQRTQQEDSAVYLCASSPRGSPTEAFFGQGTRLTVV.

This clone was detected only once. The rearrangement joins TRBV19 to TRBJ2-1; D is uncertain. Germline loops: CDR1 LNHDA, CDR2 SQIVND (reference sequence). CDR3 length: 14 residues. The ends were cut back, 5 bases at V and 2 bases at J, with 10 bases in the middle. For the CDR3, the DNA is TGTGCCAGTAGTTTCGCGGATCCCTACAATGAGCAGTTCTTC. Translated, it gives CASSFADPYNEQFF.

The CDR3 DNA follows: TGTGCCAGCAGCCCCCGGACCCTAGCGGAGTCAGATACGCAGTATTTT. Translated, it gives CASSPRTLAESDTQYF. The rearrangement uses TRBV4-2 and TRBJ2-3; the match to TRBD2 covers 7 bases. The germline gives CDR1 LGHNA, CDR2 YNFKEQ. Trimming removed 4 bases from V and 4 bases from J; junction bases left unmatched: 11. The CDR3 totals 16 residues.

The chain carries TRBV13 and TRBJ2-3; 8 positions match TRBD1. The CDR3 loop spans 13 amino acids. The germline V gene encodes CDR1 PRHDT and CDR2 FYEKMQ (reference sequence). The V gene end was trimmed by 3 bases and the J gene end by 6 bases; junction bases not matched to a gene: 2. CDR3 protein: CASSFRGLDTQYF. The DNA for the CDR3 is TGTGCCAGCAGCTTCAGGGGGCTGGATACGCAGTATTTT. The variable domain in full, completed from reference TRBV13 and TRBJ2-3, reads AAGVIQSPRHLIKEKRETATLKCYPIPRHDTVYWYQQGPGQDPQFLISFYEKMQSDKGSIPDRFSAQQFSDYHSELNMSSLELGDSALYFCASSFRGLDTQYFGPGTRLTVL.

The chain has TRBV5-1 and TRBJ2-7; TRBD1 aligns across 7 bases. CDR3 length: 15 residues. V was clipped by 1 base and J by 5 bases; unmatched bases: 9. Germline CDR1 and CDR2: SGHRS and YFSETQ. CDR3 nucleotide sequence: TGCGCCAGCAGCTTGACTGGACAGGTTGGAGACGAGCAGTACTTC. Translation: CASSLTGQVGDEQYF. The complete variable domain, with remaining parts taken from reference TRBV5-1 and TRBJ2-7, reads KAGVTQTPRYLIKTRGQQVTLSCSPISGHRSVSWYQQTPGQGLQFLFEYFSETQRNKGNFPGRFSGRQFSNSRSEMNVSTLELGDSALYLCASSLTGQVGDEQYFGPGTRLTVT.

The V call is TRBV19, the J call TRBJ1-1; the D gene is possibly TRBD1 (6 bases). The CDR3 runs 14 residues. Trimming removed 4 bases from V and 5 bases from J, with 14 bases in between. CDR1 and CDR2 from the germline V gene are LNHDA and SQIVND (reference sequence). The CDR3 nucleotides are TGTGCCAGTAGTACCCCAACAGGGTGGACTGAAGCTTTCTTT. This sequence encodes CASSTPTGWTEAFF.